This T cell receptor beta chain was documented in a study of PD-1 blockade in mismatch repair-deficient tumors. As for the study in general: Patients had approximately 12 mismatch repair-deficient cancer types, all previously treated and progressing. Study outcomes and limitations: Rapid post-treatment expansion, then contraction, generally preceding radiologic response, marked tumor-resident clones.

All patients were mismatch repair deficient, assessed by either PCR or immunohistochemistry. The TCR-sequenced patients were three responders to pembrolizumab. Only in-frame clones appear in the TCRdb table, and some are missing; sequencing was by immunoSEQ multiplex PCR. The table has just under 80,000 clones, 70% to 90% seen once. The CDR3 is 12 residues long. Trimming took 6 bases from V and 10 from J, leaving 13 bases between them. CDR1 is SNHLY and CDR2 is FYNNEI in the germline V gene. To note about this clone: Its antigen is unknown.

This clonotype was sampled from an adult with mismatch repair-deficient cancer. This specimen was peripheral blood, taken 44 weeks after starting pembrolizumab. The gene calls are TRBV2 and TRBJ2-1; D is uncertain. CDR3 sequence reads: CASSLGPGEQFF. In DNA, the CDR3 is TGTGCCAGCAGCCTAGGACCCGGAGAGCAGTTCTTC.